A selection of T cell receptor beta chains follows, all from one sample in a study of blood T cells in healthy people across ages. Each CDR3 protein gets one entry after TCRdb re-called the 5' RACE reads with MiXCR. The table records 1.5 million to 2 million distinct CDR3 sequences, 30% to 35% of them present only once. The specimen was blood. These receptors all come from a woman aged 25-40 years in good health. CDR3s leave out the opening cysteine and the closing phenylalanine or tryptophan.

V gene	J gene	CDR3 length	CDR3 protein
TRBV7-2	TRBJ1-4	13	ASSISGTANEKLF
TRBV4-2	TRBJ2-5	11	ASSQDTAETQY
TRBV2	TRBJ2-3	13	ASTGRTASTDTQY
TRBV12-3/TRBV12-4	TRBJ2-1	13	ASSPWRESNNEQF
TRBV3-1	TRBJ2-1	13	ASSQSEGAYNEQF
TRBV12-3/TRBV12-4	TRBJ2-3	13	ASSDGGLSTDAQY
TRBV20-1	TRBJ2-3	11	SARDLAPDTQY
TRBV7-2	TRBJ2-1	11	ASSLAGRGGEF
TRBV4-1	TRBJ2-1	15	ASSHRTGDDSYNEQF
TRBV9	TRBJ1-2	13	ASSGGATDIYGYT
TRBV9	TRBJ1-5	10	ASGGINQPQH
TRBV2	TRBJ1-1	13	ASSLMQGAGTEAF
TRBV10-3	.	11	ATRDPGFDEQY
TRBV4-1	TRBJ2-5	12	ASSPNPGGRTQY
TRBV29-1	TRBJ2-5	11	SVRDSDREAQY
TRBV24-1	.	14	ATSDPRTGGVDEQY
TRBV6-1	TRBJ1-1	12	ASSVRTENTEAF
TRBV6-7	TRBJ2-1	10	ASTRVPNEQF
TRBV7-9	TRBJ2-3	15	ASRPGDYKHRPDTQY
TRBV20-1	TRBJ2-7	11	SARWVVGQEQY
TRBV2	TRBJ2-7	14	ASSESRIGTSYEQY
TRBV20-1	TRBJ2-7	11	SATFGGAYEQY
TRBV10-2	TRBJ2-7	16	ASGKSGLAGSTEYEQY
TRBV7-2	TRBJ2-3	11	ASSQLGAKGEY
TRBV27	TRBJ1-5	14	ASSLSSGVGNQPQH
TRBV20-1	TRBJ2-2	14	SAIRLAGSSYGELF
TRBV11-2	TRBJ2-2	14	ASSSWTGSTTGELF
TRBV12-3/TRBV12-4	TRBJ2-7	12	AGSFERGDYEQY
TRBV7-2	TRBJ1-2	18	ASSSFRDRGTLPSNYGYT
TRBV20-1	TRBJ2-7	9	TAGLDYEQY
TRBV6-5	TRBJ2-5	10	ASRRSRETQY
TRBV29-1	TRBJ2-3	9	SVENTDTQY
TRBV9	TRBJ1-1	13	ASSVVGRGDTEAF
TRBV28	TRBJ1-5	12	ASSAFPSNQPQH
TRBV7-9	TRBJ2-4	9	VSSSLDEQY
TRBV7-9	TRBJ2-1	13	ASSVAGGTYNEQF
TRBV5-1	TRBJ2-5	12	ASSQRSGAETQY
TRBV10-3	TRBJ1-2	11	VITRDTVYGYT
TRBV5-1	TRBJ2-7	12	ASSSDTLSYEQY
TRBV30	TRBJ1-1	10	AWTTGRGEAF
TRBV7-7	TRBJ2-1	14	ASSLDGGGSYNEQF
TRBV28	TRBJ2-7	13	ASKQTGGGIYEQY
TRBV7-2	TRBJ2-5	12	ASSAPREQETQY
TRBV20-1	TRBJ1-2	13	SARPGAHIPYGYT
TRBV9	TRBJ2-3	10	ASSVNTDTQY
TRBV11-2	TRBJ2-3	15	ASSLAGQGRGKDTQY
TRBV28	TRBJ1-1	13	ASSSPMRSFTEAF
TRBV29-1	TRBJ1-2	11	SAGGQGDYGYT
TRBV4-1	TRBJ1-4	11	ASSQVGEEKLF
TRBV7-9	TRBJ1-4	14	ASSLEVQGLNEKLF